These T cell receptor beta chains were read from a single sample in a study of cytomegalovirus exposure and HLA in healthy donors. The repertoire was sequenced with immunoSEQ multiplex PCR; TCRdb's copy has only in-frame clones and lacks some. Among approximately 72,000 clones listed, 82% were seen once. Sample: PBMCs. The receptors were sampled from a man aged 18 to 29 in good health and CMV-seronegative. Both conserved end residues are part of each CDR3.

v_gene: TRBV10-3; j_gene: TRBJ1-2; CDR3aa: CAISELGQGNYGYTF
v_gene: TRBV6-5; j_gene: NA; CDR3aa: CASSYWGLGSEQYF
v_gene: TRBV10-3; j_gene: TRBJ2-7; CDR3aa: CAISGRERYEQYF
v_gene: TRBV28; j_gene: TRBJ1-2; CDR3aa: CASSLSTSNYGYTF
v_gene: TRBV12-5; j_gene: TRBJ2-7; CDR3aa: CASAKGQGSDEQYF
v_gene: TRBV7-8; j_gene: TRBJ1-1; CDR3aa: CASSPNTGGGTEAFF
v_gene: TRBV30; j_gene: TRBJ1-5; CDR3aa: CAWSVSYPGPQHF
v_gene: TRBV29-1; j_gene: TRBJ1-2; CDR3aa: CSVSGSYGYTF
v_gene: TRBV27; j_gene: TRBJ2-6; CDR3aa: CASSFYPPGQGPSGANVLTF
v_gene: TRBV19; j_gene: TRBJ2-6; CDR3aa: CASSLRVASSGANVLTF
v_gene: TRBV30; j_gene: TRBJ1-4; CDR3aa: CAEGANEKLFF
v_gene: TRBV14; j_gene: TRBJ2-2; CDR3aa: CASSPIARGSGGELFF
v_gene: TRBV28; j_gene: TRBJ2-7; CDR3aa: CASRIQGASYEQYF
v_gene: TRBV4-3; j_gene: TRBJ1-1; CDR3aa: CASSQSGKVEAFF
v_gene: TRBV7-7; j_gene: TRBJ2-5; CDR3aa: CASSRTTQSGTQYF
v_gene: TRBV7-8; j_gene: TRBJ1-5; CDR3aa: CASSSLPGTQNQPQHF
v_gene: TRBV19; j_gene: TRBJ1-5; CDR3aa: CASKTSRDIQPQHF
v_gene: TRBV19; j_gene: TRBJ2-6; CDR3aa: CASSIDPVYSVLTF
v_gene: TRBV19; j_gene: TRBJ2-2; CDR3aa: CASSIERNTGELFF
v_gene: TRBV7-9; j_gene: TRBJ2-1; CDR3aa: CASRTGLATDEQFF
v_gene: TRBV9; j_gene: TRBJ2-2; CDR3aa: CASSVDGGFGELFF
v_gene: TRBV2; j_gene: TRBJ1-6; CDR3aa: CASIPGGRGARNSPLHF
v_gene: TRBV5-4; j_gene: TRBJ2-3; CDR3aa: CASSLTALMLTDTQYF
v_gene: TRBV4-3; j_gene: TRBJ2-7; CDR3aa: CASSQSISRDRFSYEQYF
v_gene: TRBV19; j_gene: TRBJ2-2; CDR3aa: CASWTGGFPDTGELFF
v_gene: TRBV10-3; j_gene: TRBJ2-3; CDR3aa: CAIGSTELRNTQYF
v_gene: TRBV28; j_gene: TRBJ2-7; CDR3aa: CASSSPSEREGIYEQYF
v_gene: TRBV6-6; j_gene: TRBJ1-5; CDR3aa: CASSSTGLLGQPQHF
v_gene: TRBV15; j_gene: TRBJ2-5; CDR3aa: CATSISGLAGKETQYF
v_gene: TRBV10-3; j_gene: TRBJ2-2; CDR3aa: CAISESGQGELFF
v_gene: TRBV21-1; j_gene: TRBJ1-4; CDR3aa: CASSKGGRFNEKLFF
v_gene: TRBV7-2; j_gene: TRBJ2-1; CDR3aa: CASSLVLASGSEQFF
v_gene: TRBV4-3; j_gene: TRBJ2-7; CDR3aa: CASSHRTPDYEQYF
v_gene: TRBV7-8; j_gene: TRBJ1-5; CDR3aa: CASSSVGAAQPQHF
v_gene: TRBV5-6; j_gene: TRBJ2-7; CDR3aa: CASSFGAGVEQYF
v_gene: TRBV21-1; j_gene: TRBJ1-1; CDR3aa: CASRGTGGTEAFF
v_gene: TRBV7-8; j_gene: TRBJ2-1; CDR3aa: CASSRTSNEQFF
v_gene: TRBV5-4; j_gene: TRBJ2-1; CDR3aa: CASSFSTSGLSEQFF
v_gene: TRBV6-5; j_gene: TRBJ1-1; CDR3aa: CASRASGDTEAFF
v_gene: TRBV14; j_gene: TRBJ1-2; CDR3aa: CASSERENYGYTF
v_gene: TRBV5-1; j_gene: TRBJ1-1; CDR3aa: CASSLGLQVTNTEAFF
v_gene: TRBV30; j_gene: TRBJ1-1; CDR3aa: CAWSWNRGNTEAFF
v_gene: TRBV2; j_gene: TRBJ1-4; CDR3aa: CASAAVGQEKLFF
v_gene: TRBV6-5; j_gene: TRBJ1-2; CDR3aa: CASSSWTGDNYGYSF
v_gene: TRBV4-3; j_gene: TRBJ1-2; CDR3aa: CASSQQTGLSGYTF